This T cell receptor (beta chain) was retrieved from a study of T cells after yellow fever vaccination. From the 5' RACE reads, TCRdb called clonotypes with MiXCR, one entry per CDR3 protein. The sample consists of approximately 110,000 distinct CDR3 sequences, 8.4% of them appearing once. This clonotype was counted at least ten times. V was clipped by 6 bases and J by 0 bases; unmatched bases: 4. Germline CDR1 SNHLY, CDR2 FYNNEI. The length of the CDR3 is 15 residues. This sequence originates from a man aged 25-45 years who received the YFV17D yellow fever vaccine. The source was CD8+ T cells sorted from PBMCs, collected 45 days after the yellow fever booster vaccination. V is TRBV2 and J is TRBJ2-7, with 11 bases matching TRBD2. Here the CDR3 reads CASRPGTSGSYEQYF. CDR3 DNA: TGTGCCAGCAGACCAGGGACTAGCGGCTCCTACGAGCAGTACTTC.